This TCR beta chain was found in a study of shared clonotypes between healthy human individuals. The repertoire was sequenced with immunoSEQ multiplex PCR; TCRdb's copy has only in-frame clones and lacks some. The sample includes nearly 750,000 clones, 55% to 75% of them seen just once. Study results and caveats: Limitation of the genetic and exposure-history diversity represented came from the few donors. For naive CD4 cells, roughly 4.6% of clonotypes were shared across a handful of donors.

This clone was observed a handful of times. Its antigen is currently unknown. Germline V gene data show CDR1 as GTSNPN and CDR2 as SVGIG (reference sequence). The length of the CDR3 is 14 residues. V dropped 4 bases and J dropped 4; count of bases not matched to a gene: 4. The sequenced sample consisted of memory CD4+ T cells sorted from blood. Subset of the sample: CD45RA-negative fraction. The chain recombines TRBV30 with TRBJ2-7; 13 nucleotides agree with TRBD2. The TCR originated in a woman younger than 45 in good health. The CDR3 region has the DNA TGTGCCTGGACCCGGACTAGCGGGAGTTACGAGCAGTACTTC. Translation gives CAWTRTSGSYEQYF.